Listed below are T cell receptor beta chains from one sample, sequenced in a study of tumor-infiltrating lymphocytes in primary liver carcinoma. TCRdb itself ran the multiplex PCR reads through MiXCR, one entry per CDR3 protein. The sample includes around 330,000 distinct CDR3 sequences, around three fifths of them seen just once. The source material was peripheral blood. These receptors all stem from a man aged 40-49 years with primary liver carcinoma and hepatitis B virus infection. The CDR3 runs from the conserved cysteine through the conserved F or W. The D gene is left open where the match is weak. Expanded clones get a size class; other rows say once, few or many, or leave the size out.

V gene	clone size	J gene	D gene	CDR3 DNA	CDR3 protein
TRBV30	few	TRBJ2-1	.	TGTGCCTGGAGTGTAGGGGACATTGAGCAGTTCTTC	CAWSVGDIEQFF
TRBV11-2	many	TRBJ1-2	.	TGTGCCAGCAGCCCATCGACAGACTTCTCACTCGGCGACTATGGCTACACCTTC	CASSPSTDFSLGDYGYTF
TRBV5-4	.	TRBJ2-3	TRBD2	TGTACCAGTAGCCCCGGGACTAGCCCCACAGATACGCAGTATTTT	CTSSPGTSPTDTQYF
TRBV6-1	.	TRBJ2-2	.	TGTGCCAGCAGTGAATACAGAGCCACCGGGGAGCTGTTTTTT	CASSEYRATGELFF
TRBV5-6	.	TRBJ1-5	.	TGTGCCAGCAGCTCAGTGTGGGACAATCAGCCCCAGCACTTT	CASSSVWDNQPQHF
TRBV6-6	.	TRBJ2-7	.	TGTGCCAGCAGTTACTCGTGGTGGGGAAGCGATCAGTACTTC	CASSYSWWGSDQYF
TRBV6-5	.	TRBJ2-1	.	TGTACCAGCAGCCTTATACCCGAGGGGTCCTACAATGAGCAGTTCTTC	CTSSLIPEGSYNEQFF
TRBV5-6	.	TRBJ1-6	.	TGTGCCAGCAGCTTGGGCGTTGGCAGGGTCGGAAATTCACCCCTCCACTTT	CASSLGVGRVGNSPLHF
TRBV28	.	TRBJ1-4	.	TGTACCAGCACCCAGAGGGACGCAACTAATGAAAAACTGTTTTTT	CTSTQRDATNEKLFF
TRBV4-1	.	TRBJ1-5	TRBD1	TGCGCCAGCCATTCTTCCGGGACAGGGGTGGGTAACAATCAGCCCCAGCATTTT	CASHSSGTGVGNNQPQHF
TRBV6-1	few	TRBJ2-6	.	TGTGCCAGCAGTGAAGGTGGCCTCCTGAACGTCCTGACTTTC	CASSEGGLLNVLTF
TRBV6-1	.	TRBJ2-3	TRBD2	TGTGCCAGCAGTGAGGGGACTAGGGGCTGGGATGTGCAGTATTTT	CASSEGTRGWDVQYF
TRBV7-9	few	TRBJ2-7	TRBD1	TGTGCCAGCAGCTTGGACAGGGGGTACTCCTACGAGCAGTACTTC	CASSLDRGYSYEQYF
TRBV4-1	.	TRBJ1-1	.	TGCGCCAGCAGCCAAGGTCCGGTGAACACTGTAGCTTTCTTT	CASSQGPVNTVAFF